This T cell receptor (beta chain) was captured by sequencing in a study of a mutant IDH1 vaccine in newly diagnosed glioma. This CDR3 comprises 17 residues. The V segment lost 3 bases and the J segment 2 bases; nucleotides outside the gene matches: 13. Germline CDR1 is LGHNA and CDR2 is YNFKEQ. Of note for this clone: Antigen: not known.

Libraries were prepared by immunoSEQ multiplex PCR; TCRdb keeps only in-frame clonotypes and omits some of them. Of fewer than 70,000 clones in the sample, 70% to 90% are singletons; the top ten hold about 4.6%. Study results and caveats: With respect to changes in top peripheral T cell clonotypes, pseudoprogression seemed unrelated.

Time point reported: week 5, during vaccination. Topical imiquimod accompanied each vaccine dose, which consisted of 300 ug of mutant IDH1 20-mer peptide. The J gene is TRBJ2-7, the V gene TRBV4-2; 7 bases match TRBD2. The TCR comes from a woman between 35 and 50 years old with glioma. Material: PBMCs, obtained from a glioma patient whose treatment included an IDH1 peptide vaccine. The CDR3 DNA follows: TGTGCCAGCAGCCAGAGGACCGGCCCGGGAGGACCCTACGAGCAGTACTTC. Its protein is CASSQRTGPGGPYEQYF.